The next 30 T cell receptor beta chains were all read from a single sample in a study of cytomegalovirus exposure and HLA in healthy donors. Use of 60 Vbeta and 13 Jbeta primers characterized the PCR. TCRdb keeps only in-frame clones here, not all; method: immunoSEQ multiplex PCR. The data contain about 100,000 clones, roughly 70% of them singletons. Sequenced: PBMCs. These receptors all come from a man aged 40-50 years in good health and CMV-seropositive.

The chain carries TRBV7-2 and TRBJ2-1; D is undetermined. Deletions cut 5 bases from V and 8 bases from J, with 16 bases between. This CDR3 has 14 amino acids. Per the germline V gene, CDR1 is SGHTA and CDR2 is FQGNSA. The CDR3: CASSPRSPRDEQFF. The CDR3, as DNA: TGTGCCAGCAGCCCCCGGTCGCCTCGGGATGAGCAGTTCTTC.

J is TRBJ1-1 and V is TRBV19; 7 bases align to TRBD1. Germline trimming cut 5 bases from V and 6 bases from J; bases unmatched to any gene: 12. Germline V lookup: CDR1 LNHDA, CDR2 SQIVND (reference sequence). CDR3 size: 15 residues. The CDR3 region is CASSYRDRFTSEAFF. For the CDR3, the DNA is TGTGCCAGTAGTTACCGGGACAGATTTACTTCTGAAGCTTTCTTT.

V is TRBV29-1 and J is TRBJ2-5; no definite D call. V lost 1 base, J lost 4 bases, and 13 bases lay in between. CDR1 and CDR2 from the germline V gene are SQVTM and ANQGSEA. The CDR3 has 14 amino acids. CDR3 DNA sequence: TGCAGCGTTGAAGGGTCGTCCCGAGGAGAGACCCAGTACTTC. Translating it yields CSVEGSSRGETQYF.

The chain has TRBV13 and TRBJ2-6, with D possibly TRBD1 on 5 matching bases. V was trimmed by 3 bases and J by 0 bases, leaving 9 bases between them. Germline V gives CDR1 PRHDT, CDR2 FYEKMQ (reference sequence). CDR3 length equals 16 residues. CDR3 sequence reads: CASSLGRSSGANVLTF. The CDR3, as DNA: TGTGCCAGCAGCTTGGGGCGATCCTCTGGGGCCAACGTCCTGACTTTC.

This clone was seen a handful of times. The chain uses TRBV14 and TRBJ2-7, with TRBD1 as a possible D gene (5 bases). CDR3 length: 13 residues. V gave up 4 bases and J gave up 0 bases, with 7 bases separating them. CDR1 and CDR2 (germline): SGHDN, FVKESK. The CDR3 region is CASSLDSSYEQYF. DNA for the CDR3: TGTGCCAGCAGCCTAGACAGCTCCTACGAGCAGTACTTC.

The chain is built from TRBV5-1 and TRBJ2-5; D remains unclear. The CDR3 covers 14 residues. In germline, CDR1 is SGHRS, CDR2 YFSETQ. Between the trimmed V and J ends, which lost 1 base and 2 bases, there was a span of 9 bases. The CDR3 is CASSLFAGQETQYF. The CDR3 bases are TGCGCCAGCAGCTTGTTTGCAGGACAAGAGACCCAGTACTTC.

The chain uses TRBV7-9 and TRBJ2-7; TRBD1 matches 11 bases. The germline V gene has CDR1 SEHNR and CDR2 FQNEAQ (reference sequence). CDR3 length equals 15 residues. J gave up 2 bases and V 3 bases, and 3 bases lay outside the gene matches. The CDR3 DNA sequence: TGTGCCAGCAGCTTGCCGGGACAGGGGGCCTACGAGCAGTACGTC. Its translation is CASSLPGQGAYEQYV.

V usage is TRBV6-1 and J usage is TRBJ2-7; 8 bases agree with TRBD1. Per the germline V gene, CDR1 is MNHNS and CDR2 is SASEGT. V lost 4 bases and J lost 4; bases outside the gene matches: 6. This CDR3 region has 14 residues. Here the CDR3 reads CASSGPTGVYEQYF. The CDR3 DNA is TGTGCCAGCAGTGGCCCGACAGGGGTATACGAGCAGTACTTC.

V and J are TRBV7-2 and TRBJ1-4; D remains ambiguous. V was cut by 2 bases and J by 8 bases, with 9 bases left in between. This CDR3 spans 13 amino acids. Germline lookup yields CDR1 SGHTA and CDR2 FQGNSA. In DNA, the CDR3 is TGTGCCAGCAGCTTAAGCAGGATCGAAAAACTGTTTTTT. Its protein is CASSLSRIEKLFF.

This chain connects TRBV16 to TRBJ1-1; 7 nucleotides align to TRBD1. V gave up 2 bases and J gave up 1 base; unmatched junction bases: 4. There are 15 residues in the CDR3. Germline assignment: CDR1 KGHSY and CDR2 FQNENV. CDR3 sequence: CASSQPTGSNTEAFF. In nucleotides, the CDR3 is TGTGCCAGCAGCCAACCGACAGGGTCGAACACTGAAGCTTTCTTT.

The CDR3 reads CASSLGGNYGYTF. In nucleotides, the CDR3 is TGTGCCAGCAGCTTAGGAGGGAACTATGGCTACACCTTC. V is TRBV7-9 and J is TRBJ1-2; D is unresolved. V lost 1 base to trimming and J lost 2 bases, with 5 bases between them. This CDR3 has 13 amino acids. Looked up from germline, CDR1 is SEHNR and CDR2 is FQNEAQ (reference sequence).

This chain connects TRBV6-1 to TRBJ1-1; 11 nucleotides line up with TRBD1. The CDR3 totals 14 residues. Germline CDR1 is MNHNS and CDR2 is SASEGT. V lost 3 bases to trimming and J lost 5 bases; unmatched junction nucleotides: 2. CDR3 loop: CASSEDRGRTEAFF. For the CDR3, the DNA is TGTGCCAGCAGTGAGGACAGGGGGCGAACTGAAGCTTTCTTT.

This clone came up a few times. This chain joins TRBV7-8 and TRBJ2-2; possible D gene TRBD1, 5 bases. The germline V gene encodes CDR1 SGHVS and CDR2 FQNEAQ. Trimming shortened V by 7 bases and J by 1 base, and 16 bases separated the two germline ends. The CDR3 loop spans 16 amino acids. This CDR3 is CASTVQVLGNTGELFF. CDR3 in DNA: TGTGCCAGCACCGTACAGGTCCTGGGGAACACCGGGGAGCTGTTTTTT.

CDR3 sequence (DNA): TGTGCCACCAGCGGTCAGGGGGGCACAGATACGCAGTATTTT. Protein product: CATSGQGGTDTQYF. V usage is TRBV15 and J usage is TRBJ2-3; 7 bases fit TRBD1. This CDR3 contains 14 residues. V lost 5 bases, J lost 1 base, and 3 bases stayed unmatched. Germline V lookup: CDR1 LNHNV, CDR2 YYDKDF (reference sequence).

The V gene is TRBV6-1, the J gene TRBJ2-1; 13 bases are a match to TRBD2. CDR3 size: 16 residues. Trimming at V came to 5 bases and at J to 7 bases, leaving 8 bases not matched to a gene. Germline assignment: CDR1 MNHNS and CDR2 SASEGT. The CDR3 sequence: CASSQGLAGVNNEQFF. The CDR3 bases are TGTGCCAGCAGTCAAGGACTAGCGGGAGTAAATAATGAGCAGTTCTTC.

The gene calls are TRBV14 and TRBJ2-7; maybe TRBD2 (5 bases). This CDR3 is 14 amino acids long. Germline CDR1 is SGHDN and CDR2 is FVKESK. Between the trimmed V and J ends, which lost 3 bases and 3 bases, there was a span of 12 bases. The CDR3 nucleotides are TGTGCCAGCAGCCACCGAGGACGGGACTACGAGCAGTACTTC. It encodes CASSHRGRDYEQYF.

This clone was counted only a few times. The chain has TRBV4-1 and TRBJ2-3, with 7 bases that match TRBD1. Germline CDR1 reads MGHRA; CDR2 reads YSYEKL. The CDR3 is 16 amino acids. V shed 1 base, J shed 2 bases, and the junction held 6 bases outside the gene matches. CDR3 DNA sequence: TGCGCCAGCAGCCAAGGGTTAGGGGGCGACACAGATACGCAGTATTTT. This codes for CASSQGLGGDTDTQYF.

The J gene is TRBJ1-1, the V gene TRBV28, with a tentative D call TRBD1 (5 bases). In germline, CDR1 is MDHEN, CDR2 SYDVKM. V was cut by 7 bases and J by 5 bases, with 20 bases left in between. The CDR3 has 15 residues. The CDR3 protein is CASTTGGADPTEAFF. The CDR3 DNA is TGTGCCAGCACTACTGGTGGGGCAGACCCAACTGAAGCTTTCTTT. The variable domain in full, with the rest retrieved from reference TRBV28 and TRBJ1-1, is DVKVTQSSRYLVKRTGEKVFLECVQDMDHENMFWYRQDPGLGLRLIYFSYDVKMKEKGDIPEGYSVSREKKERFSLILESASTNQTSMYLCASTTGGADPTEAFFGQGTRLTVV.

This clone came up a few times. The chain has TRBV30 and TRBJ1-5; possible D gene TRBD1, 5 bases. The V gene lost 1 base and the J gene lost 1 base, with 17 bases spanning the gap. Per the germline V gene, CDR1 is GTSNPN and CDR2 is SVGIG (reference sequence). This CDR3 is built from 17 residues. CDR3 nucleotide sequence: TGTGCCTGGAGTGCCTGGACATTCAGCGCCAGCAATCAGCCCCAGCATTTT. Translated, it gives CAWSAWTFSASNQPQHF.

CDR3 sequence reads: CASSRQGNGEAFF. CDR3 nucleotides: TGCGCCAGCAGCCGACAGGGGAATGGGGAAGCTTTCTTT. This sequence joins TRBV5-1 and TRBJ1-1, with TRBD1 matching 8 bases. Germline V lookup: CDR1 SGHRS, CDR2 YFSETQ. V was clipped by 4 bases and J by 8 bases; unmatched bases: 7. The CDR3 contains 13 residues. The whole variable domain, filled in from reference TRBV5-1 and TRBJ1-1, reads KAGVTQTPRYLIKTRGQQVTLSCSPISGHRSVSWYQQTPGQGLQFLFEYFSETQRNKGNFPGRFSGRQFSNSRSEMNVSTLELGDSALYLCASSRQGNGEAFFGQGTRLTVV.

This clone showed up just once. CDR3 protein: CSAYTNTQYF. In DNA form, the CDR3 reads TGCAGTGCTTATACAAATACGCAGTATTTT. J is TRBJ2-3 and V is TRBV20-1; D is undetermined. Trimming left V 5 bases short and J 7 bases short, with 7 bases between. Germline V lookup: CDR1 DFQATT, CDR2 SNEGSKA (reference sequence). The CDR3 runs 10 residues.

CDR3 residues: CASSGQRGFQETQYF. In DNA form, the CDR3 reads TGTGCCAGCAGTGGTCAGCGGGGATTCCAAGAGACCCAGTACTTC. The V call is TRBV6-1, the J call TRBJ2-5, with 7 bases that match TRBD2. This CDR3 is 15 amino acids long. CDR1 and CDR2 (germline): MNHNS, SASEGT. J gave up 1 base and V 4 bases, and 6 bases lay outside the gene matches.

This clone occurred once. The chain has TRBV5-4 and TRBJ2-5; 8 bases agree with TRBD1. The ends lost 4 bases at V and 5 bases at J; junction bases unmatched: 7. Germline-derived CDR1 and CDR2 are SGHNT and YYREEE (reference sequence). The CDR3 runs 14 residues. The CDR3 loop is CASSRRGPGETQYF. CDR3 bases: TGTGCCAGCAGCCGCAGGGGGCCGGGGGAGACCCAGTACTTC.

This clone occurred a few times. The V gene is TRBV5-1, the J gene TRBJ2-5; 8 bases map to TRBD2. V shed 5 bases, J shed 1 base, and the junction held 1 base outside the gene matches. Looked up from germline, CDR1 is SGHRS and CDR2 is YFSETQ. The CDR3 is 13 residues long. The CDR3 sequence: CASRLAVQETQYF. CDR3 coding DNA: TGCGCCAGCAGACTAGCGGTCCAAGAGACCCAGTACTTC.

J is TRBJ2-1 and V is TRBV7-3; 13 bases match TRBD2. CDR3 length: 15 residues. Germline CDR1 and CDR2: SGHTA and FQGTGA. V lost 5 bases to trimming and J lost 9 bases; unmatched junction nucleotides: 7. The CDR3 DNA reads TGTGCCAGCAGCCCCGGACTAGCGGGAGCTAGTGAGCAGTTCTTC. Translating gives CASSPGLAGASEQFF. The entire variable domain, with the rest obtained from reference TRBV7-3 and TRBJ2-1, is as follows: GAGVSQTPSNKVTEKGKYVELRCDPISGHTALYWYRQSLGQGPEFLIYFQGTGAADDSGLPNDRFFAVRPEGSVSTLKIQRTERGDSAVYLCASSPGLAGASEQFFGPGTRLTVL.

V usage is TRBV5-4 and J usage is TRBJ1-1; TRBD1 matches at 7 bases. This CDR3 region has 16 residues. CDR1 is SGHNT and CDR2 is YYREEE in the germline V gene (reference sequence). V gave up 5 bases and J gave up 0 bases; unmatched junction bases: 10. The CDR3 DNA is TGTGCCAGCAGTCGAACTTCTACAGGGGTGAACACTGAAGCTTTCTTT. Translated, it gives CASSRTSTGVNTEAFF. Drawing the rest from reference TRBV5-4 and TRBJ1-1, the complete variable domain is ETGVTQSPTHLIKTRGQQVTLRCSSQSGHNTVSWYQQALGQGPQFIFQYYREEENGRGNFPPRFSGLQFPNYSSELNVNALELDDSALYLCASSRTSTGVNTEAFFGQGTRLTVV.

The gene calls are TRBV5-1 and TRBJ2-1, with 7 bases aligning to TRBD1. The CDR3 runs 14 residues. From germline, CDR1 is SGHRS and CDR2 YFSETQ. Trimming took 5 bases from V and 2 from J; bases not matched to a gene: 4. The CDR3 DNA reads TGCGCCAGCAGACAGGGGATCGCCTACAATGAGCAGTTCTTC. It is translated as CASRQGIAYNEQFF.

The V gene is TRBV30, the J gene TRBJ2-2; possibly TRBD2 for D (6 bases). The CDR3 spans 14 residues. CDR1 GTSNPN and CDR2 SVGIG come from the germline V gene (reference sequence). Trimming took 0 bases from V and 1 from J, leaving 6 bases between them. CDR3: CAWSVGGNTGELFF. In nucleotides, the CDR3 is TGTGCCTGGAGTGTCGGGGGGAACACCGGGGAGCTGTTTTTT.

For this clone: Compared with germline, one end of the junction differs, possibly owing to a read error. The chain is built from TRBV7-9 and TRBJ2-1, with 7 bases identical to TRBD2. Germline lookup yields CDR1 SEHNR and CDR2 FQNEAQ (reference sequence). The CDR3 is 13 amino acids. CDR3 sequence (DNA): TGTGCCAGCAGCCTAGCGGAGTTTAATGAGCAGTTCTTC. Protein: CASSLAEFNEQFF.

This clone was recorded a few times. The CDR3 here is CASSDSSRNTEAFF. The CDR3 bases are TGTGCCAGCAGTGACTCGAGTCGGAACACTGAAGCTTTCTTT. This rearrangement joins TRBV6-4 to TRBJ1-1; D not certain. The germline CDR1 and CDR2 sequences are MRHNA and SNTAGT. The V and J ends lost 0 bases and 1 base respectively, with 6 bases between them. This CDR3 has 14 amino acids.